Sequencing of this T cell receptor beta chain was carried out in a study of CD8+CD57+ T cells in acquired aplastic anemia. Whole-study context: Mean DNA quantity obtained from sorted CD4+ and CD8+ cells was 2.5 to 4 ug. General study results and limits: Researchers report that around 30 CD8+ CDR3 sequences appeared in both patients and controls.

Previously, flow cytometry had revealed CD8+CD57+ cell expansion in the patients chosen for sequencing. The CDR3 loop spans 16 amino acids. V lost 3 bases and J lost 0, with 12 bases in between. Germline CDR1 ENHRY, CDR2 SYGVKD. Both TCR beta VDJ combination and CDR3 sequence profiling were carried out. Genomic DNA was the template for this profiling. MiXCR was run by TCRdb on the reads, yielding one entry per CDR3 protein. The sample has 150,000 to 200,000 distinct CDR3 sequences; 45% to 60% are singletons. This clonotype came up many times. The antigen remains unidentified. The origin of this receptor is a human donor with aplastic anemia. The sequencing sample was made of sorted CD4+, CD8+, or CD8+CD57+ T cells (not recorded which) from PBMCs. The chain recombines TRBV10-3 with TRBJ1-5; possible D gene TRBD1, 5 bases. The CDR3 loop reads CAISEGAQYSNQPQHF. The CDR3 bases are TGTGCCATCAGTGAAGGGGCACAATATAGCAATCAGCCCCAGCATTTT.